The following is a T cell receptor (beta chain) sequence with its context. The data belong to a study of control samples from healthy donors and cancer patients. Assay used: immunoSEQ multiplex PCR; TCRdb lists only in-frame clones, some missing. The sample holds some 120,000 clones, over 90% seen once. This CDR3 has 13 amino acids. Germline V gene sequence: CDR1 MGHDK, CDR2 SYGVNS. The V gene lost 6 bases and the J gene lost 7 bases, with 15 bases spanning the gap. V gene TRBV25-1 combines with J gene TRBJ1-2; possibly TRBD1 for D (6 bases). The clonotype was recovered from a man younger than 40 in good health. The specimen sequenced was blood. The CDR3 is CASRDTGYVGYTF. CDR3 DNA sequence: TGTGCCAGCAGAGACACAGGGTATGTTGGCTACACCTTC.